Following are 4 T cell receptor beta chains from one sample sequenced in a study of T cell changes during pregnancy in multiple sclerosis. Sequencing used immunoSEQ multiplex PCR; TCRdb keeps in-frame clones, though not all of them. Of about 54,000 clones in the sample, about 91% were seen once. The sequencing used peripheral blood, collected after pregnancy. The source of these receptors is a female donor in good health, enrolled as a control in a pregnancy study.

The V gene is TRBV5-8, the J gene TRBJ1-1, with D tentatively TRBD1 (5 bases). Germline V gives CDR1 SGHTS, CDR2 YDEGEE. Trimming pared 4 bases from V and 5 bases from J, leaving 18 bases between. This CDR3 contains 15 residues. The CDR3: CASSDSVGQMTEAFF. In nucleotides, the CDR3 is TGTGCCAGCAGCGACAGCGTGGGGCAGATGACTGAAGCTTTCTTT.

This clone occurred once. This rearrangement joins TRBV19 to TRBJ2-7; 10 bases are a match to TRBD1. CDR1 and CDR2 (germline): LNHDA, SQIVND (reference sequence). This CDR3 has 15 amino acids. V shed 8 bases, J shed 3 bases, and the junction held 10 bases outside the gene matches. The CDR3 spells CASSDRDRGDYEQYF. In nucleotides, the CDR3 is TGTGCCAGTTCAGATCGGGACAGGGGTGACTACGAGCAGTACTTC. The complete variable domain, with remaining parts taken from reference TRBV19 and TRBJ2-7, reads DGGITQSPKYLFRKEGQNVTLSCEQNLNHDAMYWYRQDPGQGLRLIYYSQIVNDFQKGDIAEGYSVSREKKESFPLTVTSAQKNPTAFYLCASSDRDRGDYEQYFGPGTRLTVT.

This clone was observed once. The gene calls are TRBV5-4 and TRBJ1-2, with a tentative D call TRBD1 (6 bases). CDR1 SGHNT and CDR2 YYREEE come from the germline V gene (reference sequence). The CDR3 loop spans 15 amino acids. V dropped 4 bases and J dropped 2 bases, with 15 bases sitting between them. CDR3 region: CASSPGLGANYGYTF. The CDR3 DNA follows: TGTGCCAGCAGCCCAGGGTTGGGGGCCAACTATGGCTACACCTTC.

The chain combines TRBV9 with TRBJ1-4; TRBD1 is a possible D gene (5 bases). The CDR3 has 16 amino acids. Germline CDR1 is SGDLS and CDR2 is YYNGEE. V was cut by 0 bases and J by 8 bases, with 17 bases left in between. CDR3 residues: CASSVGGGGGAEKLFF. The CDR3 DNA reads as TGTGCCAGCAGCGTAGGAGGTGGCGGAGGGGCAGAAAAACTGTTTTTT.